This TCR beta chain was obtained from a study of a mutant IDH1 vaccine in newly diagnosed glioma. At the level of the study: All eight of the vaccinations patients received fell in weeks 1, 3, 5, 7, 11, 15, 19 and 23. Patients previously underwent radiotherapy, temozolomide, or both, and most underwent both. Investigators started vaccination 4-6 weeks after radiotherapy alone, or with temozolomide cycles.

The time point is: week 5, during vaccination. In the vaccine, a single dose held 300 ug of the mutant IDH1 20-mer peptide, along with topical imiquimod. Those who donated had recent WHO grade 3 or 4 IDH1-mutant, ATRX-lost astrocytomas. Regarding this clone: What it binds is not known.

This CDR3 region has 14 residues. Trimming took 4 bases from V and 7 from J, leaving 14 bases between them. Germline values: CDR1 SGHDT, CDR2 YYEEEE. Measured with immunoSEQ multiplex PCR; TCRdb has only the in-frame clones, and not every one. The sample carries fewer than 65,000 clones, 80% to 85% recorded once. The receptor was isolated from a man aged 30 to 45 with glioma. The specimen was PBMCs, collected from a glioma patient whose treatment included an IDH1 peptide vaccine. This chain links TRBV5-6 with TRBJ1-4, with a tentative D call TRBD1 (5 bases). Written as DNA, the CDR3 is TGTGCCAGCAGCGTGGGACGGATGACTGAAAAACTGTTTTTT. It encodes CASSVGRMTEKLFF. The whole variable domain, filled in from reference TRBV5-6 and TRBJ1-4, reads DAGVTQSPTHLIKTRGQQVTLRCSPKSGHDTVSWYQQALGQGPQFIFQYYEEEERQRGNFPDRFSGHQFPNYSSELNVNALLLGDSALYLCASSVGRMTEKLFFGSGTQLSVL.